Sequencing of this T cell receptor (beta chain) was carried out in a study of blood T cell repertoires in COVID-19. The authors' processing: Amplification with reference gene primers provided the estimates of nucleated cell counts. Sequencing used immunoSEQ multiplex PCR; TCRdb keeps in-frame clones, though not all of them. That table furnishes V, J and clone size, whereas the DNA furnished D and trimming. The table shows a few hundred thousand clones, with 75% to 85% occurring only once. V was pared by 2 bases and J by 2 bases, with 5 bases of the junction left unmatched. Germline CDR1 reads LGHNA; CDR2 reads YSLEER. The CDR3 is 16 amino acids.

The sequence was collected from a woman aged 50 to 65 with acute or convalescent COVID-19. Material: peripheral blood. This chain joins TRBV4-3 and TRBJ2-2; 7 bases agree with TRBD2. CDR3 protein: CASSQTAGVNTGELFF. The CDR3 DNA is TGCGCCAGCAGCCAAACCGCGGGGGTAAACACCGGGGAGCTGTTTTTT.